This T cell receptor beta chain derives from a study of T cell repertoires in cytomegalovirus infection. For the study at large: HLA-B-restricted CMV epitopes that are well studied were used alongside recently identified HLA-C-restricted ones. Signatures in public TCR beta sequences pointed to both CMV infection and matching HLA type. Study-wide results and caveats: In two of eight donors, the top clonotype was HLA-C-restricted CMV-specific. Cumulated frequencies of public TCR beta families served to identify carriers of CMV plus the relevant HLA.

The V and J ends lost 2 bases and 7 bases respectively, with 14 bases between them. CDR3 length equals 14 residues. Germline lookup yields CDR1 MNHEY and CDR2 SVGEGT. TCRdb re-called the reads with MiXCR, one entry per CDR3 protein. The data hold 150,000 or so distinct CDR3 sequences, with approximately 21% observed a single time. With respect to this clonotype: The target antigen is unknown.

The receptor's source is a human donor in good health (CMV status not recorded). Some clones in this sample may be carry-over from other donors' samples. Specimen: CD8+ T cells from cultured PBMCs, collected from culture after CMV antigen stimulation. This chain links TRBV6-2 or TRBV6-3 with TRBJ1-1, with TRBD1 as a possible D gene (5 bases). The DNA of the CDR3 is TGTGCCAGCAGTTACCCGGGACGGCGGAATGAAGCTTTCTTT. This codes for CASSYPGRRNEAFF.